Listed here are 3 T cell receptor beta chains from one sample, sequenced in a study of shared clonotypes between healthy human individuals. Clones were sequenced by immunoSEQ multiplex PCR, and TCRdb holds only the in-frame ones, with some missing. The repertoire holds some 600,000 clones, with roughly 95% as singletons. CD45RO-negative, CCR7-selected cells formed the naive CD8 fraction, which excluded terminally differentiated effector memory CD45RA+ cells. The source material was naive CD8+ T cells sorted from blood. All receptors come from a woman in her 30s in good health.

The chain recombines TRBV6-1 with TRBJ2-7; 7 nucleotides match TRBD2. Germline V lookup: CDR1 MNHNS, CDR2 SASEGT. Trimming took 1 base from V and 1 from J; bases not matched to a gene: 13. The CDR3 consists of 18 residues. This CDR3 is CASSEVHSRGGSSYEQYF. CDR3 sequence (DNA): TGTGCCAGCAGTGAAGTTCACTCTCGGGGCGGGAGTTCCTACGAGCAGTACTTC.

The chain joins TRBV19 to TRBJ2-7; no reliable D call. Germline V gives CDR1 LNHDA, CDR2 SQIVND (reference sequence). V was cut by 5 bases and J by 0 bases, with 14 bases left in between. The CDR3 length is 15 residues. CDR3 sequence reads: CASSYKTFSSYEQYF. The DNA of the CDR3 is TGTGCCAGTAGTTACAAGACCTTTAGCTCCTACGAGCAGTACTTC.

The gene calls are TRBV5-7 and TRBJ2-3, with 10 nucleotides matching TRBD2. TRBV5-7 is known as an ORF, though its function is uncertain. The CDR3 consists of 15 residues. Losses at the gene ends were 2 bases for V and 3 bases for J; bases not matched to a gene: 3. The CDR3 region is CASSFPSGSTDTQYF. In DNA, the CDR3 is TGTGCCAGCAGCTTCCCTAGCGGGAGTACAGATACGCAGTATTTT.